A selection of T cell receptor beta chains follows, all from one sample in a study of cytomegalovirus exposure and HLA in healthy donors. Sequencing was performed with immunoSEQ multiplex PCR; in TCRdb, only in-frame clones are kept and a portion is missing. The repertoire consists of over 150,000 clones, with 77% occurring once and the leading ten covering about 4%. The sequenced sample consisted of PBMCs. Every receptor here comes from a man aged 25-45 years in good health and CMV-seropositive. Both conserved end residues are part of each CDR3. The size field is filled for only some rows; it gives once, few, many or a size class.

V,size,CDR3
TRBV19,-,CASSPKTRVNQPQHF
TRBV4-1,-,CASSFSGGQDEQYF
TRBV7-9,-,CASSLGQNPYGYTF
TRBV6-1,-,CASSDLGGGGTEAFF
TRBV29-1,-,CSVEWQANYGYTF
TRBV28,-,CASRTGAGVPSNQPQHF
TRBV5-1,-,CASSSHGTPRSTDTQYF
TRBV9,-,CASSPARGFSPLHF
TRBV7-3,-,CASSLFSTGGEQFF
TRBV15,-,CATSKGAGTDTQYF
TRBV28,-,CASSLRQGSDTQYF
TRBV6-5,-,CASSYPGDYGYTF
TRBV7-9,once,CASSLRRSASSPLHF
TRBV5-4,-,CASSLDRGDEQYF
TRBV6-5,once,CASSYRPGGNTEAFF
TRBV7-3,-,CASSSGQKETQYF
TRBV2,-,CASSLIRGSYNEQFF
TRBV6-6,few,CASRYRQGDNSPLHF
TRBV2,-,CASSEEHQPQHF
TRBV2,-,CASSPSPGGETQYF
TRBV4-1,-,CASSQAGTGLPHYGYTF
TRBV6-6,-,CASSRPGLEYEQYF
TRBV27,-,CASSLSTDSNQPQHF
TRBV5-1,-,CASSPGTLNEKLFF
TRBV19,few,CASSPSGGNYNEQFF
TRBV7-2,-,CASSLVAGVTYEQYF
TRBV28,once,CASSTGDRTEAFF
TRBV29-1,-,CSVAVRGGSTDTQYF
TRBV20-1,-,CSVLRFFEAFF
TRBV6-6,-,CASRKRARSVQETQYF
TRBV6-5,-,CASSYSSYTDTQYF
TRBV6-6,-,CASSKTGGFSPLHF
TRBV11-2,-,CASSSGGYSNQPQHF
TRBV28,-,CASGYYSYEQYF
TRBV6-1,-,CASSVQGGNQPQHF
TRBV18,-,CASSPVGTAFSKNIQYF